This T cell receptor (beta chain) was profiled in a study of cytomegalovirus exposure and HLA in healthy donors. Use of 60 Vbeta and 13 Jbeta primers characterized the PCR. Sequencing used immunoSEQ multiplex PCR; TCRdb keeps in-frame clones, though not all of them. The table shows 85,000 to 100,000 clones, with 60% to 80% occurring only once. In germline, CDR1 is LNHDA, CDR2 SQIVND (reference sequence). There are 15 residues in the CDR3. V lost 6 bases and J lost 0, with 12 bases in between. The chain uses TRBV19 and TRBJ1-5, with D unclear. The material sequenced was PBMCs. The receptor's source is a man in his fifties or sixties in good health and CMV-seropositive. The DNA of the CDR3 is TGTGCCAGTAGAGTGCAGGTCCATAGCAATCAGCCCCAGCATTTT. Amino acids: CASRVQVHSNQPQHF.